A single sample gave rise to the 9 T cell receptor beta chains below, sequenced in a study of monozygotic twins with inflammatory bowel disease (dated by TCRdb to 2018 to 2020). Preparation of the library involved 5' RACE. Sequencing relied on an Illumina HiSeq 2500. TCRdb reprocessed the reads and provides one entry for every CDR3 protein sequence; no DNA is given. The sample table includes approximately 400,000 distinct CDR3 sequences. The top ten clones comprise 2.4% of the sample. Sequenced sample: blood. The receptors here all came from a human donor with ulcerative colitis or Crohn's disease, or a healthy co-twin of an affected twin (not recorded which).

The chain couples TRBV2 to TRBJ2-3; TCRdb's assignment of TRBD1 cannot be checked, as there is no DNA. The CDR3 spans 16 residues. CDR1 and CDR2 (germline): SNHLY, FYNNEI. CDR3 in amino acids: CASSENVVRGGYTQYF.

The rearrangement links TRBV10-3 to TRBJ1-1; the TRBD1 assignment by TCRdb is unverifiable without DNA. The CDR3 contains 13 residues. In germline, CDR1 is ENHRY, CDR2 SYGVKD. The CDR3 region is CAISVIQGTEAFF.

The CDR3 here is CASSLTGDWKGYTF. The V call is TRBV27, the J call TRBJ1-2; absent DNA, TCRdb's TRBD1 call cannot be checked. Germline values: CDR1 MNHEY, CDR2 SMNVEV (reference sequence). CDR3 length: 14 amino acids.

This chain connects TRBV29-1 to TRBJ2-5; TCRdb gives TRBD1 as the D gene, but with no DNA this cannot be confirmed. The CDR3 consists of 12 residues. Germline assignment: CDR1 SQVTM and CDR2 ANQGSEA. CDR3 in amino acids: CSLGGLEETQYF. Using reference TRBV29-1 and TRBJ2-5 for the parts outside the CDR3, the full variable domain is SAVISQKPSRDICQRGTSLTIQCQVDSQVTMMFWYRQQPGQSLTLIATANQGSEATYESGFVIDKFPISRPNLTFSTLTVSNMSPEDSSIYLCSLGGLEETQYFGPGTRLLVL.

The chain couples TRBV29-1 to TRBJ1-5; the TRBD1 assignment by TCRdb is unverifiable without DNA. This CDR3 has 13 residues. Germline loops: CDR1 SQVTM, CDR2 ANQGSEA. This chain's CDR3 is CSVGQGAKQPQHF.

The rearrangement joins TRBV12-3 or TRBV12-4 to TRBJ2-7; absent DNA, TCRdb's TRBD1 call cannot be checked. This CDR3 has 14 amino acids. The CDR3 here is CASSLREGTGEQYF.

The chain joins TRBV10-3 to TRBJ2-6; TCRdb's assignment of TRBD2 cannot be checked, as there is no DNA. The length of the CDR3 is 15 residues. Germline CDR1 reads ENHRY; CDR2 reads SYGVKD. The CDR3 loop is CAISDGRAGANVLTF.

The chain recombines TRBV15 with TRBJ1-5. The length of the CDR3 is 13 residues. The V gene's germline CDR1 is LNHNV and CDR2 YYDKDF (reference sequence). The CDR3 loop is CATAAEINQPQHF. Together with reference TRBV15 and TRBJ1-5, the CDR3 gives the full variable domain: DAMVIQNPRYQVTQFGKPVTLSCSQTLNHNVMYWYQQKSSQAPKLLFHYYDKDFNNEADTPDNFQSRRPNTSFCFLDIRSPGLGDTAMYLCATAAEINQPQHFGDGTRLSIL.

The chain recombines TRBV20-1 with TRBJ2-3; the D gene TCRdb calls, TRBD1, cannot be checked with no DNA. CDR1 DFQATT and CDR2 SNEGSKA come from the germline V gene (reference sequence). The CDR3 is 12 residues long. CDR3 amino acids: CSLDRTGDTQYF.